The T cell receptor (beta chain) described here comes from a study of blood T cell repertoires in COVID-19. The repertoire was sequenced with immunoSEQ multiplex PCR; TCRdb's copy has only in-frame clones and lacks some. The table includes approximately 290,000 clones, 80% to 85% detected once. Seattle's cohort entered during active infection and was followed longitudinally. Trimming cost V 3 bases and J 4 bases, with 12 bases left between them. The CDR3 extends over 14 amino acids. CDR1 is KGHSH, CDR2 LQKENI, per germline. The rearrangement joins TRBV18 to TRBJ1-1; maybe TRBD1 (5 bases). Sequencing was carried out using peripheral blood. The source of this sequence is a person aged 65 to 85 with COVID-19, enrolled during active disease. DNA for the CDR3: TGTGCCAGCTCACCGGGGACGGGAGGCACTGAAGCTTTCTTT. This encodes CASSPGTGGTEAFF.